This TCR beta chain was profiled in a study of blood T cell repertoires in COVID-19. Across the whole study: The United States, Italy and Spain supplied acute and convalescent COVID-19 samples. T cells, B-cell-depleted T cells, or PBMCs supplied cDNA or gDNA.

As handled by the study authors: From reference gene primer amplification, estimates of nucleated cell counts were derived. The data were produced by immunoSEQ multiplex PCR, yet TCRdb's version contains in-frame clones alone and is incomplete. V and J calls and clone size are those listed in that table; D and trimming were worked out from the DNA. The table includes about 230,000 clones, roughly 80% detected once. Material for sequencing was peripheral blood. The sequence came from a woman between 70 and 85 years old with active or convalescent COVID-19.

The CDR3 region is CASSRDFRDRVYGYTF. The CDR3 DNA follows: TGTGCCAGTTCAAGGGATTTCCGGGACAGGGTTTATGGCTACACCTTC. The chain recombines TRBV19 with TRBJ1-2, with 9 bases that match TRBD1. This CDR3 contains 16 residues. The V and J ends lost 8 bases and 5 bases, in that order; junction bases with no gene match: 15. CDR1 LNHDA and CDR2 SQIVND come from the germline V gene (reference sequence).